The T cell receptor (beta chain) described here comes from a study of brain T cells in children with intractable seizures. Points from the study as a whole: HCMV serostatus was not known, and viral specificity came from CDR3 similarity only.

The V gene's germline CDR1 is SEHNR and CDR2 FQNEAQ (reference sequence). The CDR3 extends over 16 amino acids. V lost 1 base and J lost 4, with 13 bases in between. With respect to this clone: What it binds is unknown.

Assay used: immunoSEQ multiplex PCR; TCRdb lists only in-frame clones, some missing. The table shows 300,000 to 400,000 clones, with 93% occurring only once. The time point was: blood from clinic visit 5 months post-surgery; TSC patient then seizure free. The sequenced cases were selected for having the highest brain T cell transcript signatures. This sequence originates from a boy younger than two with tuberous sclerosis and intractable seizures. The sequenced sample was peripheral blood, obtained roughly 5 months after surgery. V gene TRBV7-9 combines with J gene TRBJ1-4; D possibly corresponds to TRBD1 (5 bases). This CDR3 is CASSLGGRQYNEKLFF. The CDR3 nucleotides read TGTGCCAGCAGCTTAGGGGGAAGACAGTATAATGAAAAACTGTTTTTT.